The clone carrying this TCR beta chain was seen ten or more times. What it recognizes is unknown. Trimming cost V 5 bases and J 6 bases; bases outside gene matches: 3. Per the germline V gene, CDR1 is DFQATT and CDR2 is SNEGSKA (reference sequence). CDR3 length: 14 amino acids. The sample originates from a study of CD8 T cells in ankylosing spondylitis. General study points: Reported data indicate significant enrichment of disease-linked clones within matched ankylosing spondylitis synovial fluid.

Generation of TCR beta libraries employed quantitative 5'-RACE incorporating molecular barcodes. TCRdb called the 5' RACE reads again in MiXCR, with one record for every CDR3 protein. The sample lists roughly 130,000 distinct CDR3 sequences, roughly 15% occurring once. The TCR originated in a female donor with ankylosing spondylitis or in good health (not recorded which). Material: blood, either unsorted or a sorted T cell fraction (not recorded which). The chain has TRBV20-1 and TRBJ2-1; 14 bases align to TRBD2. This chain's CDR3 is CSAAGTSGSNEQFF. In DNA, the CDR3 is TGCAGTGCTGCCGGGACTAGCGGGAGCAATGAGCAGTTCTTC.